This paragraph covers one T cell receptor (beta chain) sequence. Its antigen is as yet unknown. These data come from a study of T cells expressing NK-cell markers. This CDR3 spans 14 amino acids. Germline V gives CDR1 MNHEY, CDR2 SVGAGI. Regarding the study as a whole: A range of 1.0-7.0% of CD8+ T cells consisted of dominant NKG2C+ clonotypes in a handful of donors.

What made the TCR beta cDNA was 5'RACE template switching with UMIs. No DNA is given; TCRdb re-called the 5' RACE reads and lists each CDR3 protein once. Here the sample table reports 500,000 to 700,000 distinct CDR3 sequences. The gene calls are TRBV6-5 and TRBJ2-4. The specimen sequenced was blood T cells: a sorted CD56 or NKG2C T cell subset, CD4+ or CD8+ T cells, or bulk PBMC T cells (not recorded which). The origin of this receptor is a man in his late teens or twenties in good health. CDR3 region: CASSYSQGKNIQHF.